This T cell receptor (beta chain) is drawn from a study of circulating and synovial CD4+ cells in juvenile arthritis. The study's findings and limits: CPL versus bulk CD4 samples: T cell genome counts differed by at least an order of magnitude. Compared with bulk blood, circulating pathogenic-like lymphocytes shared substantially more CDR3 sequences with synovial T cells. Deeper sequencing increased measured overlap with synovial clonotypes.

Notes on this clone: Its antigen is not identified.

CDR1 is MGHRA, CDR2 YSYEKL, per germline. With 11 bases removed from V and 2 bases from J, the gap between germline ends came to 23 bases. The CDR3 covers 16 residues. The table came from immunoSEQ multiplex PCR; TCRdb's copy has only in-frame clones and leaves some out. This sample has about 34,000 clones, with around 95% found just once. This chain links TRBV4-1 with TRBJ2-3; a weak D match, TRBD2 (6 bases). This receptor was identified in a human donor with juvenile idiopathic arthritis. The sample comprised CD4+ T cells from blood. Written as DNA, the CDR3 is TGCGCCGGCCGGACCTGCGGGATGTGGCTCACAGATACGCAGTATTTT. As protein: CAGRTCGMWLTDTQYF.